This TCR beta chain was observed in a study of CXCR3-negative and CXCR3-positive naive CD8 T cells. Per CD8+ T cell subset, triplicate sorts of 330,000 or so cells each were done. Among CD8+ T cells, naive ones were CD45RO-CCR7+CD27+CD95-. The CDR3 has 14 residues. It was by 5' RACE with UMI labels that the TRB cDNA libraries were prepared. TCRdb re-analyzed the 5' RACE reads; it lists each CDR3 protein once, without DNA. The sample includes nearly 90,000 distinct CDR3 sequences. Concerning this clonotype: Its specificity is unknown.

Regarding the study as a whole: Researchers reported similar TRBV-TRBJ usage in naive CXCR3-negative and CXCR3-positive cells, though memory differed. In CXCR3-positive naive cells, the TRB CDR3s were more hydrophobic than in CXCR3-negative naive cells.

The rearrangement uses TRBV12-3 or TRBV12-4 and TRBJ2-5. Specimen: naive CXCR3+ CD8+ T cells from blood. Subset noted: CD45RO-CCR7+CD27+CD95- naive CD8+ T cells expressing CXCR3 (TNR3+). This sequence originates from a human donor in good health. Some clones in this sample may be carry-over from other donors' samples. This chain's CDR3 is CASSQIGDQETQYF.